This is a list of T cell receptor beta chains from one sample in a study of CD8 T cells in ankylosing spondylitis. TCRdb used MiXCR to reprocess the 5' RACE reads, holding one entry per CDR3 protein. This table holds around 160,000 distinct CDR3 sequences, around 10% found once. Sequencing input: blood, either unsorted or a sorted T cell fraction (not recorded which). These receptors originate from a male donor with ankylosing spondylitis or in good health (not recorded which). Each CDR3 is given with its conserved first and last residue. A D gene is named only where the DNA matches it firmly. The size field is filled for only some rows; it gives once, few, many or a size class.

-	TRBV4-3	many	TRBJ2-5	TGCGCCAGCAGCCGAGGACCCGTTGCATGGGGAGAGTACGGGGCGAATTCCGGGGAGACCCAGTACTTC	CASSRGPVAWGEYGANSGETQYF
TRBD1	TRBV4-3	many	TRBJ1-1	TGCGCCAGCAGCCAGGAGACAGGGTATGGCACTGAAGCTTTCTTT	CASSQETGYGTEAFF
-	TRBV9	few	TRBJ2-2	TGTGCCAGCAGCGTAGTATCCGGGAACACCGGGGAGCTGTTTTTT	CASSVVSGNTGELFF
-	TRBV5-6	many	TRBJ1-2	TGTGCCAGCAGCTTGTTGGGCAGGGGAACAAACTATGGCTACACCTTC	CASSLLGRGTNYGYTF
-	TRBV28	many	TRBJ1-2	TGTGCCAGCAGTTCGAATCCCCTCGAGGGTATCTATGGCTACACCTTC	CASSSNPLEGIYGYTF
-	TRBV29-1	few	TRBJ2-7	TGCAGCGGCTCGGACAGCTCCTACGAGCAGTACTTC	CSGSDSSYEQYF
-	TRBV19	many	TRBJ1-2	TGTGCCAGTAGTATTCCAGTGCTATATGGCTACACCTTC	CASSIPVLYGYTF
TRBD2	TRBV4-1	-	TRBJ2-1	TGCGCCAGCAGCCAACCCCCGGGACTAGCGGCCATTTACAATGAGCAGTTCTTC	CASSQPPGLAAIYNEQFF
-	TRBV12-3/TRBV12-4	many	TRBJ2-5	TGTGCCAGCAGTTTCTCCCTCCAAGAGACCCAGTACTTC	CASSFSLQETQYF
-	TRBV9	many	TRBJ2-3	TGTGCCAGCAGCGCCTATGACGGAAGAAATACGCAGTATTTT	CASSAYDGRNTQYF
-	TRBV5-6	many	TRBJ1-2	TGTGCCAGCAGCTACGAGCAGGACGTCAGTTCCTATGGCTACACCTTC	CASSYEQDVSSYGYTF
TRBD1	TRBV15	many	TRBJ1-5	TGTGCCACCAGCAGAGATCTAGGGGGCGGACAGCCCCAGCATTTT	CATSRDLGGGQPQHF
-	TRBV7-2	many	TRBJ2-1	TGTGCCAGCAGCTTACGACTAATGAATGAGCAGTTCTTC	CASSLRLMNEQFF
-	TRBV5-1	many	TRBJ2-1	TGCGCCAGCAGCGTGGGGGGACATGGGGCCTACAATGAGCAGTTCTTC	CASSVGGHGAYNEQFF